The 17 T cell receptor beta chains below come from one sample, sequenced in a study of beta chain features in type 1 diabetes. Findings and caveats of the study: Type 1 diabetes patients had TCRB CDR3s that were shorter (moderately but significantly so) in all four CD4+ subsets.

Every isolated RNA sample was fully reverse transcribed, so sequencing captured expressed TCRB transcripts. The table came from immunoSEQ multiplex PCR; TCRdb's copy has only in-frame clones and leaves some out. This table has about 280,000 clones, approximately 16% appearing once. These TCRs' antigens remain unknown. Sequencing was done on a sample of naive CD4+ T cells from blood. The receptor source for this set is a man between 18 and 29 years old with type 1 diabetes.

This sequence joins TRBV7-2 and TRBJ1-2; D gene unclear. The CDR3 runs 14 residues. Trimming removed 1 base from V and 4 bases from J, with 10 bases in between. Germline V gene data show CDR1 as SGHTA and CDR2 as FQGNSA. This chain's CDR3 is CASSLGRSSYGYTF. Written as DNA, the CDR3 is TGTGCCAGCAGCTTAGGCAGGTCCAGCTATGGCTACACCTTC.

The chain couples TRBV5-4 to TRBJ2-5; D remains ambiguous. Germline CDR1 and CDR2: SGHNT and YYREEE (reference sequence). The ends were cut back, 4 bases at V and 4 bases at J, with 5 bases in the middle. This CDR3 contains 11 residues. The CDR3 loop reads CASSGGETQYF. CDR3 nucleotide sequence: TGTGCCAGCAGCGGCGGAGAGACCCAGTACTTC.

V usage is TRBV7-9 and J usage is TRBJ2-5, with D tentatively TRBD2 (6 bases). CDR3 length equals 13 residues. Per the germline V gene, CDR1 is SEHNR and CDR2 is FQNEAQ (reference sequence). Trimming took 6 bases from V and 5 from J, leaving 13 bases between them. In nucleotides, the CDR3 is TGTGCCAGCAGGAGAGGGGCGGGGGAGACCCAGTACTTC. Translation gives CASRRGAGETQYF.

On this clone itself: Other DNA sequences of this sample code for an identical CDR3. The CDR3 sequence: CASSLGGVYNEQFF. Here the CDR3 DNA reads TGCGCCAGCAGCTTGGGCGGGGTCTACAATGAGCAGTTCTTC. The chain couples TRBV5-1 to TRBJ2-1, with D perhaps matching TRBD2 (6 bases). Germline lookup yields CDR1 SGHRS and CDR2 YFSETQ. V lost 0 bases to trimming and J lost 3 bases, with 7 bases between them. The CDR3 runs 14 residues.

CDR3 DNA sequence: TGTGCCAGCAGCGTAGGGGGGGGAGATGAAAAACTGTTTTTT. This gives the protein CASSVGGGDEKLFF. J is TRBJ1-4 and V is TRBV9; a weak D match, TRBD1 (5 bases). The CDR3 has 14 amino acids. Germline loops: CDR1 SGDLS, CDR2 YYNGEE. V gave up 0 bases and J gave up 6 bases, with 9 bases separating them.

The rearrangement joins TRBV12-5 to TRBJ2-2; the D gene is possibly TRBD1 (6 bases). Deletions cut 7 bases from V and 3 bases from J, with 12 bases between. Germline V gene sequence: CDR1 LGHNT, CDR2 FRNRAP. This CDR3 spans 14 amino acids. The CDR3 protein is CASARGGDTGELFF. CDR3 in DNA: TGTGCTAGTGCCCGAGGGGGAGACACCGGGGAGCTGTTTTTT.

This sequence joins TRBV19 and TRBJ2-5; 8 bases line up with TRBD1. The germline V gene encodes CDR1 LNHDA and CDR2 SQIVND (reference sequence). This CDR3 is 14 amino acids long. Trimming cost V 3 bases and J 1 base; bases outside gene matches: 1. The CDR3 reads CASSMDRAQETQYF. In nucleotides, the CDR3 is TGTGCCAGTAGTATGGACAGGGCCCAAGAGACCCAGTACTTC.

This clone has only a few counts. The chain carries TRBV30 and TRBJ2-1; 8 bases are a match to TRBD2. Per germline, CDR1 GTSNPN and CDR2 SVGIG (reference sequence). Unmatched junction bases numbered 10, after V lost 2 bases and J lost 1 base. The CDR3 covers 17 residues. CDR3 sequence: CAWSHWRGEWSYNEQFF. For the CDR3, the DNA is TGTGCCTGGAGTCACTGGCGGGGGGAGTGGTCCTACAATGAGCAGTTCTTC.

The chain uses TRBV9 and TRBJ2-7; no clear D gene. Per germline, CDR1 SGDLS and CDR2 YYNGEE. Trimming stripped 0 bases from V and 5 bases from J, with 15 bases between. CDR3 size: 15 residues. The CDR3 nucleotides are TGTGCCAGCAGCGTAGCTTCGGGTTACGGCGACGAGCAGTACTTC. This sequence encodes CASSVASGYGDEQYF. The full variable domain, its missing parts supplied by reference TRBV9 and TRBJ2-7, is DSGVTQTPKHLITATGQRVTLRCSPRSGDLSVYWYQQSLDQGLQFLIQYYNGEERAKGNILERFSAQQFPDLHSELNLSSLELGDSALYFCASSVASGYGDEQYFGPGTRLTVT.

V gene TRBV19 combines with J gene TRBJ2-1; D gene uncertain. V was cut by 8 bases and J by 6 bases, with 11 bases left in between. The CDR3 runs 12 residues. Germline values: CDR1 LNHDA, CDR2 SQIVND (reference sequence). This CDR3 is CASRTSPNEQFF. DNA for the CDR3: TGTGCCAGTCGCACTTCCCCCAATGAGCAGTTCTTC.

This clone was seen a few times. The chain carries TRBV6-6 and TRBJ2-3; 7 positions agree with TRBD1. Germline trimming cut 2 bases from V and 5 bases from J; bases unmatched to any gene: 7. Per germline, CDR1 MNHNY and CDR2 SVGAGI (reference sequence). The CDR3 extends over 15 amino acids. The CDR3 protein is CASSYTGAPGDTQYF. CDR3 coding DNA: TGTGCCAGCAGTTACACAGGGGCCCCGGGAGATACGCAGTATTTT.

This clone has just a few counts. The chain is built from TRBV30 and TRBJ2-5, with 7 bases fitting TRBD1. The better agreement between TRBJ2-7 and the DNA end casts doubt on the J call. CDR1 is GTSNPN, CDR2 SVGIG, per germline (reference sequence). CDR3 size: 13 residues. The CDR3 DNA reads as TGTGCCTGGAGCCCTGACAGGGTGCACGAGCAGTACTTC. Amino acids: CAWSPDRVHEQYF.

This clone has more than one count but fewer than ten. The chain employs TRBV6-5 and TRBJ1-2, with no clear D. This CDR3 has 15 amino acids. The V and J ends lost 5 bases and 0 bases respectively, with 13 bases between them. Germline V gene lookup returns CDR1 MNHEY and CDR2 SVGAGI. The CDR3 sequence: CASSPWRYSNYGYTF. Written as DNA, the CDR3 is TGTGCCAGCAGTCCCTGGCGGTATTCTAACTATGGCTACACCTTC.

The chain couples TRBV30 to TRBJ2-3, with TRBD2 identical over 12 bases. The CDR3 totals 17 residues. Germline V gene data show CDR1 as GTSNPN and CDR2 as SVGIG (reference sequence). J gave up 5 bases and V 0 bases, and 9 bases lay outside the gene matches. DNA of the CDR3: TGTGCCTGGAGTGTACGTTTCCTAGCGGGGGGGCGAGATACGCAGTATTTT. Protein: CAWSVRFLAGGRDTQYF.

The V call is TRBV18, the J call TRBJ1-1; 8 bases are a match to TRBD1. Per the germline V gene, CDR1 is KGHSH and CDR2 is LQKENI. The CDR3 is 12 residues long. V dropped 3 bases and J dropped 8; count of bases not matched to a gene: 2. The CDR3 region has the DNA TGTGCCAGCTCACCTAGGACAGGGGAAGCTTTCTTT. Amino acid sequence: CASSPRTGEAFF.

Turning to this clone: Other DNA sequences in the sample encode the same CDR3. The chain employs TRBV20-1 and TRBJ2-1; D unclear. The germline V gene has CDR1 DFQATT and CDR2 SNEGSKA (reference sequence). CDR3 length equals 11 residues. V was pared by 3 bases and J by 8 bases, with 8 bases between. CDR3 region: CSASIRDEQFF. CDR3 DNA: TGCAGTGCTAGTATCCGGGATGAGCAGTTCTTC.

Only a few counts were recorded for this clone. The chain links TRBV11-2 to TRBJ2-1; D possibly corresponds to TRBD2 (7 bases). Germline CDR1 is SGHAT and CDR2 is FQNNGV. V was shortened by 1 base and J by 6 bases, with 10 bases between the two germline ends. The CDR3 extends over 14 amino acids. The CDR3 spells CASSLVRGGNEQFF. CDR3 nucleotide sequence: TGTGCCAGCAGCTTAGTTAGGGGGGGCAATGAGCAGTTCTTC.